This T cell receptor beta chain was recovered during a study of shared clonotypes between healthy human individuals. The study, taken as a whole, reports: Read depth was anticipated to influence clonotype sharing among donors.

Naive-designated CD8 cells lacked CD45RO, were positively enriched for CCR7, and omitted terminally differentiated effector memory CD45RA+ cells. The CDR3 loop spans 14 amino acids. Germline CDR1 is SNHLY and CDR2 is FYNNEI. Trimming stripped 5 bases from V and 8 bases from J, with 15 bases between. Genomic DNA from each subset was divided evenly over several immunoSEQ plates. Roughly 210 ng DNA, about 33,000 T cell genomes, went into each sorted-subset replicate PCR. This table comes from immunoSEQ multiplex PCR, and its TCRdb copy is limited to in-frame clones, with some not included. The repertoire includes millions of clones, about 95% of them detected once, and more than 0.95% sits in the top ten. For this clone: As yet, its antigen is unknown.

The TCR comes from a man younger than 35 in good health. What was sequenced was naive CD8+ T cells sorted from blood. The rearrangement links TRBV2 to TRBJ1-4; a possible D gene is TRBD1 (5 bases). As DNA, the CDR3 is TGTGCCAGCAGTCCCAGGGAGTCTAGCGAAAAACTGTTTTTT. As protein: CASSPRESSEKLFF.